This T cell receptor (beta chain) was sequenced in a study of CD8 T cells in Susac syndrome. V lost 3 bases and J lost 8, with 14 bases in between. Per the germline V gene, CDR1 is PRHDT and CDR2 is FYEKMQ (reference sequence). CDR3 length equals 14 residues. An input of 0.5 to 1 ug of RNA was subjected to reverse transcription using random hexamers. A single record per CDR3 protein comes from TCRdb applying MiXCR to the immunoSEQ multiplex PCR reads. The sample has a few hundred thousand distinct CDR3 sequences, about 90% seen once. This clonotype was obtained from a human donor with multiple sclerosis. The specimen sequenced was CD8+ T cells from PBMCs. The chain joins TRBV13 to TRBJ2-1, with D perhaps TRBD2 (5 bases). CDR3 bases: TGTGCCAGCAGCTTCTTCGGGGAGTTGGATGAGCAGTTCTTC. The encoded protein is CASSFFGELDEQFF. The full variable domain, in which reference TRBV13 and TRBJ2-1 provide the parts outside the CDR3, is AAGVIQSPRHLIKEKRETATLKCYPIPRHDTVYWYQQGPGQDPQFLISFYEKMQSDKGSIPDRFSAQQFSDYHSELNMSSLELGDSALYFCASSFFGELDEQFFGPGTRLTVL.